The clone carrying this TCR beta chain was found a few times. Its antigen is currently unknown. The data were obtained in a study of T cells in Graves' hyperthyroidism and ophthalmopathy. Looking at the study overall: The authors collected peripheral blood at initial diagnosis, before any treatment.

Findings and caveats of the study: Most clonotypes that expanded in the thyroid above 0.001 also showed up in blood. For ophthalmopathy, model prediction preceded onset by a median roughly 5.9 months.

This CDR3 is built from 14 residues. Trimming stripped 2 bases from V and 3 bases from J, with 12 bases between. CDR1 and CDR2 (germline): SGHRS, YFSETQ. The TCR beta CDR3 regions underwent amplification using RNA transcripts as the source. The HTBI primer set drove a first-round RT-PCR of the TCR CDR3. TCRdb fed the multiplex PCR reads into MiXCR, producing one record per CDR3 protein. The table lists about half a million distinct CDR3 sequences, 20% to 25% of them singletons. Hyperthyroidism, newly diagnosed and lasting under 2 months, affected patients aged 18 to 65. Sequenced: blood. The sequence came from a young man with Graves' hyperthyroidism. V is TRBV5-1 and J is TRBJ2-7; D gene ambiguous. Here the CDR3 DNA reads TGCGCCAGCAGCTTCGAAGGTCTACACTACGAGCAGTACTTC. Translation: CASSFEGLHYEQYF.